A selection of T cell receptor beta chains follows, all from one sample in a study of blood T cell repertoires in COVID-19. Assay: immunoSEQ multiplex PCR; the TCRdb copy retains only in-frame clones and omits some. The sample has approximately 200,000 clones, 70% to 90% seen once. The sequenced material came from PBMCs or T cells enriched from blood (not recorded which). All receptors derive from a woman aged 40 to 49 with acute COVID-19. The CDR3 runs from the conserved cysteine through the conserved F or W. Each record gives: D gene, J gene, clone size, V gene, CDR3 protein, CDR3 DNA. A D gene is named only where the DNA matches it firmly. Some rows have no size entry. The others give once, few or many, or a class for an expanded clone.

>-|TRBJ1-3|once|TRBV10-3
CAISEGLNTIYF
TGTGCCATCAGTGAGGGGCTGAACACCATATATTTT
>-|TRBJ1-4|-|TRBV5-1
CASAQREVQDEKLFF
TGCGCCAGCGCCCAACGGGAGGTGCAGGATGAAAAACTGTTTTTT
>-|TRBJ2-3|once|TRBV5-1
CASSLRGLGTDTQYF
TGCGCCAGCAGCTTGAGAGGGTTGGGGACAGATACGCAGTATTTT
>-|TRBJ1-1|-|TRBV6-5
CASSYSFFRGDTEAFF
TGTGCCAGCAGTTACTCGTTTTTTCGGGGAGACACTGAAGCTTTCTTT
>-|TRBJ1-2|-|TRBV6-4
CASSGGQFLSFNYGYTF
TGTGCCAGCAGTGGAGGACAGTTCCTCTCCTTTAACTATGGCTACACCTTC
>-|TRBJ1-1|-|TRBV29-1
CSVPSLGGNTEAFF
TGCAGCGTTCCCTCTTTGGGGGGGAACACTGAAGCTTTCTTT
>TRBD1|TRBJ2-7|-|TRBV5-8
CASSLWSLGTAAF
TGTGCCAGCAGCTTGTGGAGTCTCGGGACAGCTGCCTTC
>-|TRBJ1-5|-|TRBV6-5
CASRLQQGLDQPQHF
TGTGCCAGCAGACTACAACAGGGTTTGGATCAGCCCCAGCATTTT
>-|TRBJ2-7|-|TRBV27
CASREGLTYEQYF
TGTGCCAGCAGGGAGGGGCTCACCTACGAGCAGTACTTC
>-|TRBJ1-3|-|TRBV9
CASSIPGTSKGNTIYF
TGTGCCAGCAGCATACCCGGGACTTCTAAAGGAAACACCATATATTTT
>-|TRBJ2-7|few|TRBV6-5
CASRTLTAGEQYF
TGTGCCAGCCGAACTCTCACGGCGGGTGAGCAGTACTTC
>-|TRBJ1-3|-|TRBV18
CASRTPGSGNTIYF
TGTGCCAGCCGGACTCCAGGCTCTGGAAACACCATATATTTT
>-|TRBJ1-4|-|TRBV4-2
CASSQGDWSATNEKLFF
TGTGCCAGCAGCCAAGGTGACTGGAGTGCAACTAATGAAAAACTGTTTTTT
>TRBD2|TRBJ2-1|-|TRBV4-2
CASSPSRLAGGPHNFEQFF
TGTGCCAGCAGCCCTTCAAGGCTAGCGGGGGGGCCTCATAATTTTGAGCAGTTCTTC
>TRBD1|TRBJ1-5|-|TRBV10-1
CASLRVTAGGAEYSNQPQHF
TGCGCCAGCCTGAGGGTCACGGCAGGGGGCGCGGAATATAGCAATCAGCCCCAGCATTTT
>-|TRBJ2-7|-|TRBV18
CASSPSSYEQYF
TGTGCCAGCTCACCGAGCTCCTACGAGCAGTACTTC
>-|TRBJ1-1|-|TRBV9
CASSAAPTGRAFF
TGTGCCAGCAGCGCTGCCCCCACAGGTCGGGCTTTCTTT
>TRBD1|TRBJ1-2|-|TRBV19
CASSPLGTEGTMRGYTF
TGTGCCAGTAGTCCACTAGGGACAGAAGGCACCATGAGGGGCTACACCTTC